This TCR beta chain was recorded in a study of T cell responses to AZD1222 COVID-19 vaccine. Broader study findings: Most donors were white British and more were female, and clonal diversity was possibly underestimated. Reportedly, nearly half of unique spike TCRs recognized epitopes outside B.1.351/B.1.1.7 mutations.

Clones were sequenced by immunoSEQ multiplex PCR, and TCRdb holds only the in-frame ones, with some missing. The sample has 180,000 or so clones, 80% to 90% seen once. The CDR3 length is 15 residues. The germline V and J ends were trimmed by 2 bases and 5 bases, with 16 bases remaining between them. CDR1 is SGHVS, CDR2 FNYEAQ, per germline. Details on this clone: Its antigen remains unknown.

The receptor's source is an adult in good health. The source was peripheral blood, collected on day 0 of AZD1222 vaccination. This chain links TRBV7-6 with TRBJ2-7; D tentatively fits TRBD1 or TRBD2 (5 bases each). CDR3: CASSLLRERGDEQYF. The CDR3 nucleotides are TGTGCCAGCAGCTTACTCCGCGAGAGAGGGGACGAGCAGTACTTC. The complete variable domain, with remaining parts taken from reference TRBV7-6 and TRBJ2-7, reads GAGVSQSPRYKVTKRGQDVALRCDPISGHVSLYWYRQALGQGPEFLTYFNYEAQQDKSGLPNDRFSAERPEGSISTLTIQRTEQRDSAMYRCASSLLRERGDEQYFGPGTRLTVT.